Listed here are 9 T cell receptor beta chains from one sample, sequenced in a study of shared clonotypes between healthy human individuals. The repertoire was sequenced with immunoSEQ multiplex PCR; TCRdb's copy has only in-frame clones and lacks some. Of under 750,000 clones in the sample, roughly 72% are singletons; the top ten hold approximately 1.7%. The material sequenced was memory CD4+ T cells sorted from blood. Subset denoted: CD45RA-negative fraction. The receptors originated from a woman in her 30s in good health.

The genes are TRBV27 and TRBJ1-5; no definite D call. The V end was cut by 7 bases, the J end by 2 bases, with 12 bases between. Germline V gene data show CDR1 as MNHEY and CDR2 as SMNVEV (reference sequence). The CDR3 has 14 amino acids. The CDR3: CASKKYGGNQPQHF. The CDR3 region has the DNA TGTGCCAGCAAGAAGTATGGGGGCAATCAGCCCCAGCATTTT.

V usage is TRBV5-4 and J usage is TRBJ1-2; 8 nucleotides agree with TRBD1. CDR1 and CDR2 from the germline V gene are SGHNT and YYREEE (reference sequence). Trimming at V came to 4 bases and at J to 4 bases, leaving 3 bases not matched to a gene. The CDR3 has 13 residues. CDR3 sequence (DNA): TGTGCCAGCAGCCCAGGGGGCGGCTATGGCTACACCTTC. Translating gives CASSPGGGYGYTF.

This clone was detected a few times. The chain carries TRBV9 and TRBJ2-2; D gene uncertain. This CDR3 region has 13 residues. Germline loops: CDR1 SGDLS, CDR2 YYNGEE. Trimming took off 3 bases at V and 4 bases at J, with 7 bases between the two ends. For the CDR3, the DNA is TGTGCCAGCAGCGGTGTCTCCACCGGGGAGCTGTTTTTT. This encodes CASSGVSTGELFF.

The J gene is TRBJ2-7, the V gene TRBV6-5, with 7 nucleotides matching TRBD1. Germline values: CDR1 MNHEY, CDR2 SVGAGI. Germline trimming cut 6 bases from V and 1 base from J; bases unmatched to any gene: 3. The CDR3 has 13 amino acids. The CDR3 coding sequence is TGTGCCAGCAGAGGGACAGATTCCTACGAGCAGTACTTC. Amino acids: CASRGTDSYEQYF.

This chain links TRBV5-8 with TRBJ2-5, with D perhaps matching TRBD1 (6 bases). CDR3 length equals 16 residues. CDR1 is SGHTS, CDR2 YDEGEE, per germline. V lost 2 bases and J lost 0, with 14 bases in between. The CDR3 here is CASSLGGQSYQETQYF. CDR3 DNA: TGTGCCAGCAGCTTAGGTGGACAGAGCTACCAAGAGACCCAGTACTTC.

V and J are TRBV2 and TRBJ2-1; no clear D. The V gene's germline CDR1 is SNHLY and CDR2 FYNNEI. The CDR3 has 12 amino acids. With 0 bases removed from V and 16 bases from J, the gap between germline ends came to 13 bases. The CDR3 here is CASSEALGRAFF. CDR3 bases: TGTGCCAGCAGTGAAGCGCTAGGAAGGGCATTCTTC.

CDR3 sequence reads: CASSIQGRYEQYF. As DNA, the CDR3 is TGTGCCAGTAGTATACAGGGCCGCTACGAGCAGTACTTC. The chain carries TRBV19 and TRBJ2-7; D may be TRBD1 (5 bases). V shed 2 bases and J shed 3 bases, with 8 bases lying between them. The CDR3 contains 13 residues. Germline V gives CDR1 LNHDA, CDR2 SQIVND (reference sequence).

This clone was counted only a few times. The chain joins TRBV4-1 to TRBJ1-5; the D is unclear. Germline V gene sequence: CDR1 MGHRA, CDR2 YSYEKL. The CDR3 has 17 amino acids. Between the trimmed V and J ends, which lost 4 bases and 0 bases, there was a span of 16 bases. The CDR3 DNA follows: TGCGCCAGCAGCCCATATGGCGGGCGAGATAGCAATCAGCCCCAGCATTTT. It is translated as CASSPYGGRDSNQPQHF.

The chain carries TRBV6-1 and TRBJ2-4, with D uncertain. The CDR3 consists of 16 residues. The germline gives CDR1 MNHNS, CDR2 SASEGT. Trimming stripped 4 bases from V and 1 base from J, with 14 bases between. CDR3 DNA: TGTGCCAGCAGTGCACACGATTCCAAGGCCAAAAACATTCAGTACTTC. It codes for CASSAHDSKAKNIQYF.